This T cell receptor beta chain was documented in a study of blood T cell repertoires in COVID-19. About the study: The analysed material was cDNA or gDNA that came from T cells, B-cell-depleted T cells, or PBMCs.

Germline V gene lookup returns CDR1 MNHEY and CDR2 SMNVEV (reference sequence). V lost 10 bases and J lost 0, with 8 bases in between. The CDR3 sequence is 12 residues long. As handled by the study authors: Reference gene primer amplification gave estimated nucleated cell counts. The data were produced by immunoSEQ multiplex PCR, yet TCRdb's version contains in-frame clones alone and is incomplete. V and J calls and clone size are given by that table; D and trimming were obtained from the DNA. The sample lists a few hundred thousand clones; about 89% were seen once. Allocation to cohorts depended on clinical history reported by the participants.

The source of this sequence is a human donor in a cohort exposed to, infected with or recovered from COVID-19 (not recorded which). The donor label of this sample is uncertain. The sequenced sample was PBMCs or T cells enriched from blood (not recorded which). This chain links TRBV27 with TRBJ2-3; perhaps TRBD1 as D (5 bases). CDR3 amino acids: CATRTSTDTQYF. The CDR3 DNA reads as TGTGCCACCCGGACAAGCACAGATACGCAGTATTTT.